This T cell receptor (beta chain) was recovered during a study of shared clonotypes between healthy human individuals. The CDR3 contains 14 residues. Germline V gene data show CDR1 as SNHLY and CDR2 as FYNNEI. V shed 5 bases, J shed 7 bases, and the junction held 6 bases outside the gene matches. Some clones are missing from TCRdb's copy, which holds only in-frame ones; the method was immunoSEQ multiplex PCR. This sample has a few hundred thousand clones, with almost 97% found just once. The sequence derives from a woman in her 30s in good health. The V and J genes are TRBV2 and TRBJ2-1, with 9 bases fitting TRBD2. Sequenced: naive CD4+ T cells sorted from blood. The subset: CD45RA+ positively selected. CDR3 region: CASSYQTSGNEQFF. For the CDR3, the DNA is TGTGCCAGCAGTTACCAGACTAGCGGTAATGAGCAGTTCTTC.